This T cell receptor (beta chain) was observed in a study of T cells after yellow fever vaccination. TCRdb re-analysed the 5' RACE reads in MiXCR, keeping a single row per CDR3 protein. The table lists approximately 160,000 distinct CDR3 sequences, 5.5% to 7.5% of them singletons, with 2.5% to 3.5% in the top ten. Germline V gene sequence: CDR1 SGHTA, CDR2 FQGTGA. The CDR3 is made up of 13 amino acids. The V end was cut by 5 bases, the J end by 8 bases, with 13 bases between. The sequence was collected from a young man who received the YFV17D yellow fever vaccine. Sequencing used CD4+ T cells sorted from PBMCs, obtained on the day of the first yellow fever vaccination. The genes are TRBV7-3 and TRBJ2-1, with D perhaps matching TRBD1 (6 bases). The CDR3 DNA reads as TGTGCCAGCAGCACGCAGGGGAGCGATGAGCAGTTCTTC. This encodes CASSTQGSDEQFF. The whole variable domain, filled in from reference TRBV7-3 and TRBJ2-1, reads GAGVSQTPSNKVTEKGKYVELRCDPISGHTALYWYRQSLGQGPEFLIYFQGTGAADDSGLPNDRFFAVRPEGSVSTLKIQRTERGDSAVYLCASSTQGSDEQFFGPGTRLTVL.